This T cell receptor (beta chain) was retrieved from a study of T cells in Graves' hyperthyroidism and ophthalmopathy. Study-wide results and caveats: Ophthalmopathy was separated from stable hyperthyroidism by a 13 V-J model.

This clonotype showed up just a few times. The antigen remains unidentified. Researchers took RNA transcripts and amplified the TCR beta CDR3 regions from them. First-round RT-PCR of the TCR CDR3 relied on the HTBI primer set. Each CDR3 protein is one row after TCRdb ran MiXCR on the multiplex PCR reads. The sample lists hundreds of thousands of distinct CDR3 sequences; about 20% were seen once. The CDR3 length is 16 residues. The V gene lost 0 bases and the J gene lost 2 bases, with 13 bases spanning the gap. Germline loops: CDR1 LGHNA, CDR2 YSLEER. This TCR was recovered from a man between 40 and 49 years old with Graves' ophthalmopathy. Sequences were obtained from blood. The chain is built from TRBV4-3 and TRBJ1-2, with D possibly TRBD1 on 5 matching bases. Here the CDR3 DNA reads TGCGCCAGCAGCCAAGACCTCCGGGGCCAGAACTATGGCTACACCTTC. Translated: CASSQDLRGQNYGYTF.